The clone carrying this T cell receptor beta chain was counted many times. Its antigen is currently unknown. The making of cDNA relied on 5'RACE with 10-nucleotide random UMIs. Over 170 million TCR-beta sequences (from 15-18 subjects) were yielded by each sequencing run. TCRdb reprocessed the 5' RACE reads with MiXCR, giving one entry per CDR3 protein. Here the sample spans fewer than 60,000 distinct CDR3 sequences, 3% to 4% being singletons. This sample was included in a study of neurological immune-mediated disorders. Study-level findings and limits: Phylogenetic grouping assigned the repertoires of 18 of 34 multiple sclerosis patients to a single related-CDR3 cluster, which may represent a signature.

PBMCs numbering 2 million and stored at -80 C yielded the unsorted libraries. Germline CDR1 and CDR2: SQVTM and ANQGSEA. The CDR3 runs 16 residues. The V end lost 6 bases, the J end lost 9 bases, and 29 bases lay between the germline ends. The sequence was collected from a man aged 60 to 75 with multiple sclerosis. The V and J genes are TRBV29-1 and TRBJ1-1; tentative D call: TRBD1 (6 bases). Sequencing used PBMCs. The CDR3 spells CSVEALGLVGGAKAFF. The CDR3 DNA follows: TGCAGCGTCGAGGCTCTGGGCCTTGTTGGGGGGGCAAAAGCTTTCTTT.